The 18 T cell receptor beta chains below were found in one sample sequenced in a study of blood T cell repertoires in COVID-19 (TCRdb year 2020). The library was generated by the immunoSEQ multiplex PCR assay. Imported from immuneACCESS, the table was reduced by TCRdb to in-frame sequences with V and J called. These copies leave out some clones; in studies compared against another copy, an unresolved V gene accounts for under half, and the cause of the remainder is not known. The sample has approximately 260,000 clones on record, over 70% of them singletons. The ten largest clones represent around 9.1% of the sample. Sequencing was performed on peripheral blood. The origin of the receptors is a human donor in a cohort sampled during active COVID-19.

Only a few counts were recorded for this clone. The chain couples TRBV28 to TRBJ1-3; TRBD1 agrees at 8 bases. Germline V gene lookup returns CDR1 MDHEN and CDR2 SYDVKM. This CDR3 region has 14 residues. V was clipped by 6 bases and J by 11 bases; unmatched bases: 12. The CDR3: CASSGGQGLSAIYF. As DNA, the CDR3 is TGTGCCAGCAGCGGTGGACAGGGTCTTTCGGCCATATATTTT.

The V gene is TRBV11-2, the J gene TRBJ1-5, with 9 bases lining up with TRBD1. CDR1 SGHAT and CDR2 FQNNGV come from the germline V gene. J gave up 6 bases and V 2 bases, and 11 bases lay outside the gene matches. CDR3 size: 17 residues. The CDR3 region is CASSLLPGTGLGQPQHF. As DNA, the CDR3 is TGTGCCAGCAGCTTACTCCCCGGGACAGGGCTCGGTCAGCCCCAGCATTTT.

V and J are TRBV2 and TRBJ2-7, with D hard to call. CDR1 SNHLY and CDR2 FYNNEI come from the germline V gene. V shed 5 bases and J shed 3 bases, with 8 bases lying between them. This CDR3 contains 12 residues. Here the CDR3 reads CASSREDYEQYF. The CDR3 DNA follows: TGTGCCAGCAGTCGCGAAGACTACGAGCAGTACTTC.

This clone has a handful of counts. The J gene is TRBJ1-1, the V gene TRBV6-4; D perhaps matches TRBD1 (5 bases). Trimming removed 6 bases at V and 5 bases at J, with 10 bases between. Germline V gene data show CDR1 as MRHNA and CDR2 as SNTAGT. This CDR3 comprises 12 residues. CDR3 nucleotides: TGTGCCAGCAGGACAGAAGGGACTGAAGCTTTCTTT. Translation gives CASRTEGTEAFF.

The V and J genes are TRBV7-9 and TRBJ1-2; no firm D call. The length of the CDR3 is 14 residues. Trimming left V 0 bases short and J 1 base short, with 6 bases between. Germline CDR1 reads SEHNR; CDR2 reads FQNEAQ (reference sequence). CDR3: CASSLARDNYGYTF. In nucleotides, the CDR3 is TGTGCCAGCAGCTTAGCGCGGGATAACTATGGCTACACCTTC. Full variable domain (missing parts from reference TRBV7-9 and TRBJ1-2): DTGVSQNPRHKITKRGQNVTFRCDPISEHNRLYWYRQTLGQGPEFLTYFQNEAQLEKSRLLSDRFSAERPKGSFSTLEIQRTEQGDSAMYLCASSLARDNYGYTFGSGTRLTVV.

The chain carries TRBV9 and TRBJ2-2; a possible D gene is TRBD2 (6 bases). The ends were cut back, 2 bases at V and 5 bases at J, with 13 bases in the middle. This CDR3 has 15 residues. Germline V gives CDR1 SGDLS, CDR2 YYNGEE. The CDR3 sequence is CASSVSVGGTGELFF. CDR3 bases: TGTGCCAGCAGCGTCTCAGTCGGGGGTACCGGGGAGCTGTTTTTT.

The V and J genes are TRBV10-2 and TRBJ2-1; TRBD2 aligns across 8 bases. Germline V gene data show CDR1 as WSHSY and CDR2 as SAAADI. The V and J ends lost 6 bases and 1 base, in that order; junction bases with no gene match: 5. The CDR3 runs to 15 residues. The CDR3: CASRGAGESYNEQFF. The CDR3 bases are TGCGCCAGCAGGGGAGCGGGAGAGTCCTACAATGAGCAGTTCTTC.

The CDR3 DNA sequence: TGTGCCAGCAGCCACCTCAGCGGTTCTGAGCAGTTCTTC. This gives the protein CASSHLSGSEQFF. V is TRBV3-1 (or the pseudogene TRBV3-2) and J is TRBJ2-1; D is possibly TRBD2 (5 bases). Per germline, CDR1 LGHDT and CDR2 YNNKEL (reference sequence). CDR3 length equals 13 residues. Trimming stripped 3 bases from V and 9 bases from J, with 12 bases between.

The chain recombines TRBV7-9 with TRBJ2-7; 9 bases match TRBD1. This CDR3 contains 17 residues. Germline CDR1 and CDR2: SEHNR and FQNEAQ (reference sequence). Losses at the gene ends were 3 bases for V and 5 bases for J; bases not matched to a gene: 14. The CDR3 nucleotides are TGTGCCAGCAGCTTCGCACCCGGGACAGGGCTTCTTGACGAGCAGTACTTC. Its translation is CASSFAPGTGLLDEQYF.

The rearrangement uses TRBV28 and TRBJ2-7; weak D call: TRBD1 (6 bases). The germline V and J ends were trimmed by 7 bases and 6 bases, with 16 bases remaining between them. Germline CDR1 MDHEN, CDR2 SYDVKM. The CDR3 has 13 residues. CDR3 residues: CASNPPTGSEQYF. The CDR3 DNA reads TGTGCCAGCAACCCTCCGACAGGTAGCGAGCAGTACTTC.

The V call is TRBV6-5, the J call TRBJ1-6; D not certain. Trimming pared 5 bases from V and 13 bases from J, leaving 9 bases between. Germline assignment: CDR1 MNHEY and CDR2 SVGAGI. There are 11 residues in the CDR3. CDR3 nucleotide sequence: TGTGCCAGCAGTCCCCCGGGGCCCCTCCACTTT. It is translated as CASSPPGPLHF.

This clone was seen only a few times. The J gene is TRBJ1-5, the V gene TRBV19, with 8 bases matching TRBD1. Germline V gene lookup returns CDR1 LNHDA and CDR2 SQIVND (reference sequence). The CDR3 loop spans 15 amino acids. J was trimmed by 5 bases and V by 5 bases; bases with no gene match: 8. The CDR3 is CASSPRQGADQPQHF. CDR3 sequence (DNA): TGTGCCAGTAGTCCCCGCCAGGGGGCAGATCAGCCCCAGCATTTT.

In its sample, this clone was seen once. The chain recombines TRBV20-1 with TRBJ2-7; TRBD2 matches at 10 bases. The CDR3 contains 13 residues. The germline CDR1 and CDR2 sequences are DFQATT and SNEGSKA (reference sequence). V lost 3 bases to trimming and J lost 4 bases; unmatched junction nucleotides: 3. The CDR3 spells CSASLAGAYEQYF. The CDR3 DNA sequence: TGCAGTGCTAGTCTAGCGGGAGCTTACGAGCAGTACTTC.

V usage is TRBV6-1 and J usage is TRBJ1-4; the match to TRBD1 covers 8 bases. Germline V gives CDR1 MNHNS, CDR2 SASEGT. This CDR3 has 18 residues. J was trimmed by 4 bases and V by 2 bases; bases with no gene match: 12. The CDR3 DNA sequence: TGTGCCAGCAGTGAAAGGAGATCAGGGGGCGCGAGTAATGAAAAACTGTTTTTT. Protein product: CASSERRSGGASNEKLFF.

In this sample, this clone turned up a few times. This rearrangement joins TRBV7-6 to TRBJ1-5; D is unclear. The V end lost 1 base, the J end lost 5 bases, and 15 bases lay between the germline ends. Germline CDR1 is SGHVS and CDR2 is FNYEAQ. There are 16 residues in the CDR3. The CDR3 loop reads CASSLVVSGIDQPQHF. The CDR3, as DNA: TGTGCCAGCAGCTTAGTGGTCTCCGGGATCGATCAGCCCCAGCATTTT.

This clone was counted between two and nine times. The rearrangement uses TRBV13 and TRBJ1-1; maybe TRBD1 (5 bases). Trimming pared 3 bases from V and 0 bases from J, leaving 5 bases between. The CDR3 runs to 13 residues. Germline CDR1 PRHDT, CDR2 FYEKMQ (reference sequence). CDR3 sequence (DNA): TGTGCCAGCAGCTTGACAGTGAACACTGAAGCTTTCTTT. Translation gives CASSLTVNTEAFF.

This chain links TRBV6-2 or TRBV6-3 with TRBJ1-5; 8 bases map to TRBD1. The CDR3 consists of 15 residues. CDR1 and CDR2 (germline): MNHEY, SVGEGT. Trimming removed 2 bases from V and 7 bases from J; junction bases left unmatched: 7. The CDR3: CASSYPSTGEQPQHF. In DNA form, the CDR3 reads TGTGCCAGCAGTTACCCGTCGACAGGGGAACAGCCCCAGCATTTT.

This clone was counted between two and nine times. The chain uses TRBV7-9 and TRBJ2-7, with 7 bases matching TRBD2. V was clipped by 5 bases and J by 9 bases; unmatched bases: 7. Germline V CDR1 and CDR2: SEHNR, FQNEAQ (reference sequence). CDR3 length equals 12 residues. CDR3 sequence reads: CASSPEAGRQYF. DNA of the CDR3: TGTGCCAGCAGCCCAGAAGCGGGAAGGCAGTACTTC.